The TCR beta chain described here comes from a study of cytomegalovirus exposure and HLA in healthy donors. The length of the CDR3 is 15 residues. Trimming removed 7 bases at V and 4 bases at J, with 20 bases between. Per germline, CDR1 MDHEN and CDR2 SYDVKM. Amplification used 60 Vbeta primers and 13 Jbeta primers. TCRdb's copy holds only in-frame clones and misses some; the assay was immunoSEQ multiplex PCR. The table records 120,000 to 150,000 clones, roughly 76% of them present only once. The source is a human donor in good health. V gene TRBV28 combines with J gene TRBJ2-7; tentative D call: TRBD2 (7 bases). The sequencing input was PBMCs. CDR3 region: CASNKPREGGYEQYF. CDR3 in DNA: TGTGCCAGCAATAAACCGAGAGAGGGGGGGTACGAGCAGTACTTC.